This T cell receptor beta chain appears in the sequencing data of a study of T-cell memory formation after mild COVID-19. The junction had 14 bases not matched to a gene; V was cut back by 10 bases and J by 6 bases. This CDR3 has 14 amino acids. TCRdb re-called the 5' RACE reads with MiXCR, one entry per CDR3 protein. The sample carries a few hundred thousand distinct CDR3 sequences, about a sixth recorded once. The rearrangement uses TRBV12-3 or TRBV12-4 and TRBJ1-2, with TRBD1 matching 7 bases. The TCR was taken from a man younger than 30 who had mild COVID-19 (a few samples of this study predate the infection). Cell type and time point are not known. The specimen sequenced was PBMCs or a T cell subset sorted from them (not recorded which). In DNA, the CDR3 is TGTGCCACAGCTCCGGGACAGAGGACCCATGGCTACACCTTC. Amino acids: CATAPGQRTHGYTF.